The 2 T cell receptor beta chains in this list originate from one sample, sequenced in a study of low-dose radiotherapy and immunotherapy resistance in tumors (dated by TCRdb to 2022 to 2024). The sample's time point, from its label and the paper: after trial treatment. This specimen's treatment or condition label, per the study, means: LDRT plus nivolumab, ipilimumab, low-dose cyclophosphamide and aspirin (RACIN trial). The listed sequencing device is Illumina HiSeq 2500. First-strand cDNA was synthesized with Superscript III and a set of TRAV- and TRBV-specific primers, covering both TCRalpha and TCRbeta chains. TCRs were amplified with Phusion for approximately 21 PCR cycles, with a constant-region primer paired with the adapter attached to the V primers. In TCRdb, the public reads were trimmed at Q25 with fastp and aligned with MiXCR, with productive beta chains retained. CDR3 protein sequences are deduplicated, and each keeps its most common genes and DNA. Within this sample are approximately 100,000 distinct CDR3 sequences, with around 20% of them counted one time only. The top ten constitute roughly 4.3% of the sample.

The material was PBMCs, obtained after low-dose radiotherapy plus immunotherapy. These receptors came from a male donor with prostate cancer.

This clonotype was detected ten times or more. V gene TRBV6-6 combines with J gene TRBJ1-6; maybe TRBD1 (6 bases). The V gene lost 2 bases and the J gene lost 5 bases, with 10 bases spanning the gap. The CDR3 extends over 15 amino acids. The V gene's germline CDR1 is MNHNY and CDR2 SVGAGI (reference sequence). DNA for the CDR3: TGTGCCAGCAGTTACAGGGGGGGTGATAATTCACCCCTCCACTTT. Protein: CASSYRGGDNSPLHF.

There are many counts of this clonotype. The gene calls are TRBV24-1 and TRBJ2-5; 8 bases fit TRBD1. Germline values: CDR1 KGHDR, CDR2 SFDVKD. The CDR3 loop spans 14 amino acids. V lost 4 bases and J lost 5; bases outside the gene matches: 5. The CDR3 is CATSDPGQAETQYF. The CDR3 DNA sequence: TGTGCCACCAGTGACCCGGGACAGGCGGAGACCCAGTACTTC.